A selection of T cell receptor beta chains follows, all from one sample in a study of Graves' ophthalmopathy and Graves' hyperthyroidism. TCRdb fed the multiplex PCR reads into MiXCR, producing one record per CDR3 protein. The sample shows just over 600,000 distinct CDR3 sequences, approximately 22% of them seen only once. Sequenced: peripheral blood. The receptor set was obtained from a woman aged 18 to 35 with stable Graves' hyperthyroidism. Some clones in this sample may be carry-over from other donors' samples. CDR3s include the opening cysteine and the closing phenylalanine or tryptophan. Fields, in order: J gene, D gene, V gene, clone size, CDR3 protein, CDR3 DNA. A D gene is named only where the DNA matches it firmly. A clone size is listed for some rows: how often the clone was seen (once, few, many), or a class if it is expanded.

TRBJ1-1 - TRBV30 many CAWTWGRVNTEAFF TGTGCCTGGACCTGGGGCAGGGTGAACACTGAAGCTTTCTTT
TRBJ2-1 - TRBV2 - CASNLQGRYNEQFF TGTGCCAGCAATCTACAGGGCCGCTACAATGAGCAGTTCTTC
TRBJ1-1 - TRBV12-3/TRBV12-4 many CASRSGGTEAFF TGTGCCAGCAGATCTGGGGGCACTGAAGCTTTCTTT
TRBJ2-5 - TRBV13 - CASSLRTLGATQYF TGTGCCAGCAGCCTCCGGACCCTCGGGGCGACTCAGTACTTC
TRBJ2-2 - TRBV12-3/TRBV12-4 many CASSLSQGIIAGELFF TGTGCCAGCAGTTTAAGCCAGGGTATAATCGCCGGGGAGCTGTTTTTT
TRBJ1-2 TRBD1 TRBV6-5 few CASSYQETGDTYGYTF TGTGCCAGCAGTTACCAGGAGACAGGGGATACCTATGGCTACACCTTC
TRBJ2-5 - TRBV6-5 many CASSYSVQTQETQYF TGTGCCAGCAGTTACTCGGTACAGACCCAAGAGACCCAGTACTTC
TRBJ1-2 TRBD1 TRBV6-5 - CASSYSPDRGWGYTF TGTGCCAGCAGTTACTCCCCGGACAGGGGTTGGGGCTACACCTTC
TRBJ1-5 TRBD1 TRBV20-1 - CSATTGDSYQPQHF TGCAGTGCTACCACAGGGGATTCATATCAGCCCCAGCATTTT
TRBJ1-2 TRBD1 TRBV6-1 many CASRGDSGGYGYTF TGTGCCAGCAGGGGGGACAGCGGAGGATATGGCTACACCTTC
TRBJ2-5 - TRBV25-1 - CASRRGDQETQYF TGTGCCAGCCGGAGAGGAGACCAAGAGACCCAGTACTTC
TRBJ1-6 - TRBV9 - CASSVEADSPLHF TGTGCCAGCAGCGTGGAAGCTGATTCACCCCTCCACTTT
TRBJ2-2 - TRBV24-1 many CATSNPRTGDAGELFF TGTGCCACCAGTAACCCCCGGACCGGAGATGCCGGGGAGCTGTTTTTT
TRBJ1-1 TRBD1 TRBV29-1 few CSGDPGGGGAEAFF TGCAGCGGGGATCCAGGGGGCGGGGGTGCTGAAGCTTTCTTT
TRBJ2-5 - TRBV28 many CASTSWGYQETQYF TGTGCCAGCACGTCGTGGGGGTACCAAGAGACCCAGTACTTC
TRBJ1-2 - TRBV20-1 - CSARDNYGYTF TGCAGTGCTAGAGATAACTATGGCTACACCTTC
TRBJ2-7 TRBD2 TRBV11-2 many CASSLDGTSGTYEQYF TGTGCCAGCAGCTTAGACGGGACTAGCGGAACCTACGAGCAGTACTTC
TRBJ1-2 - TRBV2 many CASSGVDGNYGYTF TGTGCCAGCAGCGGGGTCGATGGGAACTATGGCTACACCTTC
TRBJ2-4 - TRBV7-2 many CASSSQTGPKNIQYF TGTGCCAGCAGCTCACAGACAGGACCGAAAAACATTCAGTACTTC
TRBJ1-1 - TRBV7-6 many CASSSTTGYTEAFF TGTGCCAGCAGCTCGACTACAGGTTACACTGAAGCTTTCTTT
TRBJ1-2 - TRBV6-2/TRBV6-3 - CASSYFQVSEAGYTF TGTGCCAGCAGTTACTTCCAGGTCAGTGAAGCTGGCTACACCTTC
TRBJ2-7 TRBD1 TRBV6-5 - CASSYSRTGDSYEQYF TGTGCCAGCAGTTACTCTAGGACAGGGGACTCCTACGAGCAGTACTTC
TRBJ1-6 - TRBV20-1 - CSAMKNSPLHF TGCAGTGCTATGAAAAATTCACCCCTCCACTTT
TRBJ1-1 - TRBV29-1 many CSVVLAGEAFF TGCAGCGTTGTATTGGCGGGTGAAGCTTTCTTT
TRBJ2-5 - TRBV6-5 few CASRYLGGPTGVTQYF TGTGCCAGCAGATATCTTGGGGGACCGACGGGGGTGACCCAGTACTTC
TRBJ1-5 - TRBV12-3/TRBV12-4 many CASRRGAWQPQHF TGTGCCAGCAGGAGGGGAGCTTGGCAGCCCCAGCATTTT
TRBJ2-6 - TRBV5-1 many CASSLVQHSGANVLTF TGCGCCAGCAGCTTGGTCCAACACTCTGGGGCCAACGTCCTGACTTTC
TRBJ1-2 - TRBV12-3/TRBV12-4 many CASSLEVNYGYTF TGTGCCAGCAGTTTAGAAGTTAACTATGGCTACACCTTC
TRBJ1-2 - TRBV4-1 - CASSQDGQWEIEYYGYTF TGCGCCAGCAGCCAAGATGGCCAGTGGGAGATAGAGTACTATGGCTACACCTTC
TRBJ2-5 TRBD2 TRBV12-3/TRBV12-4 many CASSNGLAGTETQYF TGTGCCAGCAGTAACGGACTAGCGGGAACAGAGACCCAGTACTTC
TRBJ1-1 TRBD1 TRBV10-1 - CASSESTGGTEAFF TGCGCCAGCAGTGAGTCGACAGGGGGCACTGAAGCTTTCTTT
TRBJ1-1 - TRBV12-3/TRBV12-4 many CANSLGYTEAFF TGTGCCAACAGTTTAGGGTACACTGAAGCTTTCTTT
TRBJ1-2 - TRBV4-1 - CASSQEGAYGYTF TGCGCCAGCAGCCAAGAGGGGGCCTATGGCTACACCTTC
TRBJ2-7 - TRBV4-3 few CASSQAWDEGYEQYF TGCGCCAGCAGCCAAGCCTGGGACGAAGGCTACGAGCAGTACTTC
TRBJ2-7 - TRBV7-9 many CASSLVGSPEQYF TGTGCCAGCAGCTTAGTGGGCAGCCCCGAGCAGTACTTC
TRBJ1-2 - TRBV30 many CAWIAPRGYGYTF TGTGCCTGGATAGCACCGAGGGGCTATGGCTACACCTTC
TRBJ2-2 - TRBV6-1 many CASSVQSTGELFF TGTGCCAGCAGTGTTCAGAGCACCGGGGAGCTGTTTTTT
TRBJ2-5 - TRBV30 many CAWSGTFQETQYF TGTGCCTGGAGCGGGACTTTCCAAGAGACCCAGTACTTC
TRBJ1-1 TRBD1 TRBV28 - CASSLGGQAFF TGTGCCAGCAGTCTAGGGGGCCAAGCTTTCTTT
TRBJ2-2 - TRBV28 - CASSQIGNTGELFF TGTGCCAGCAGCCAAATAGGGAACACCGGGGAGCTGTTTTTT
TRBJ1-5 TRBD1 TRBV6-5 many CASSTTGVDQPQHF TGTGCCAGCAGTACAACAGGGGTAGATCAGCCCCAGCATTTT
TRBJ2-7 - TRBV6-5 few CASSYSVGTFSYEQYF TGTGCCAGCAGTTACTCTGTGGGGACCTTTTCCTACGAGCAGTACTTC
TRBJ2-7 - TRBV20-1 many CSARDPFYKIVGEQYF TGCAGTGCTAGGGATCCTTTCTACAAAATTGTCGGCGAGCAGTACTTC
TRBJ1-1 - TRBV7-2 many CASSLEGLGTEAFF TGTGCCAGCAGCTTAGAGGGCTTGGGCACTGAAGCTTTCTTT
TRBJ2-7 - TRBV20-1 many CSARPAESSYEQYF TGCAGTGCTAGACCCGCGGAGAGCTCCTACGAGCAGTACTTC
TRBJ1-2 - TRBV4-3 few CASSQDSGDGYGYTF TGCGCCAGCAGCCAAGATTCCGGAGATGGGTATGGCTACACCTTC
TRBJ1-1 - TRBV6-1 many CASSDGQLNTEAFF TGTGCCAGCAGTGATGGACAGCTGAACACTGAAGCTTTCTTT
TRBJ2-7 - TRBV12-3/TRBV12-4 - CASSRDGVREQYF TGTGCCAGCAGTCGTGACGGGGTTCGGGAGCAGTACTTC
TRBJ2-2 - TRBV20-1 many CSARFGANTGELFF TGCAGTGCTAGGTTCGGCGCGAACACCGGGGAGCTGTTTTTT
TRBJ2-2 - TRBV11-2 few CASSLQGPLVGGELFF TGTGCCAGCAGCTTACAGGGACCCCTAGTTGGCGGGGAGCTGTTTTTT
TRBJ2-5 - TRBV28 few CASSSGDAPKTQYF TGTGCCAGCAGTTCGGGAGACGCGCCAAAGACCCAGTACTTC
TRBJ1-5 - TRBV12-3/TRBV12-4 many CASGRGSNQPQHF TGTGCCAGCGGGAGGGGTAGTAATCAGCCCCAGCATTTT
TRBJ1-1 - TRBV11-2 many CASSLRTRVTEAFF TGTGCCAGCAGCTTGCGGACCAGGGTCACTGAAGCTTTCTTT
TRBJ2-5 - TRBV6-1 - CASSGQTETQYF TGTGCCAGCAGTGGGCAGACGGAGACCCAGTACTTC
TRBJ2-7 - TRBV6-5 - CASSYPKGAYEQYF TGTGCCAGCAGTTATCCTAAGGGTGCCTACGAGCAGTACTTC
TRBJ2-2 - TRBV4-1 few CASSQGQGGTGELFF TGCGCCAGCAGCCAAGGGCAGGGGGGCACCGGGGAGCTGTTTTTT